This T cell receptor beta chain was found in a study of T cell responses to AZD1222 COVID-19 vaccine. Assay used: immunoSEQ multiplex PCR; TCRdb lists only in-frame clones, some missing. The data contain roughly 100,000 clones, over 75% of them seen just once; the ten biggest clones take up approximately 9%. The CDR3 covers 15 residues. Trimming shortened V by 5 bases and J by 6 bases, and 14 bases separated the two germline ends. Per the germline V gene, CDR1 is MNHEY and CDR2 is SVGEGT. Sequenced material: peripheral blood, taken on day 0 of AZD1222 vaccination. This chain connects TRBV6-2 or TRBV6-3 to TRBJ1-6; no clear D. This TCR was sampled from an adult in good health. The CDR3 DNA reads TGTGCCAGCAGTCAACCATGGCGAGGTAATTCACCCCTCCACTTT. It encodes CASSQPWRGNSPLHF.